This T cell receptor (beta chain) comes out of a study of cytomegalovirus exposure and HLA in healthy donors. V was shortened by 4 bases and J by 3 bases, with 11 bases between the two germline ends. The V gene's germline CDR1 is LNHDA and CDR2 SQIVND (reference sequence). The CDR3 is 14 residues long. The PCR employed 60 Vbeta primers together with 13 Jbeta primers. Some clones are missing from TCRdb's copy, which holds only in-frame ones; the method was immunoSEQ multiplex PCR. Found here are roughly 120,000 clones, nearly 75% of them singletons; the top ten hold around 4.8%. J is TRBJ2-3 and V is TRBV19; possibly TRBD2 for D (5 bases). The TCR sequence derives from a man aged 25 to 40 in good health and CMV-seropositive. Sequenced input: PBMCs. The CDR3 coding sequence is TGTGCCAGTAGTACCGGTGCGGGTACAGATACGCAGTATTTT. It yields the protein CASSTGAGTDTQYF.